This T cell receptor (beta chain) was obtained from a study of blood T cell repertoires in COVID-19. Study-level information: T cells, B-cell-depleted T cells, or PBMCs provided the cDNA or gDNA that served as material.

In the original processing: Nucleated cell counts were estimated from reference gene primer amplification. Method: immunoSEQ multiplex PCR; TCRdb's copy keeps in-frame clones and lacks some. The V and J calls and clone size were taken over from that table, and D and trimming were inferred from the DNA. The data show some 250,000 clones, with under 90% seen just once and 3.1% held by the top ten. Per germline, CDR1 LGHNA and CDR2 YNFKEQ. This CDR3 comprises 16 residues. Trimming pared 4 bases from V and 1 base from J, leaving 13 bases between. The sequence was obtained from a woman aged 18 to 35 with acute or convalescent COVID-19. This rearrangement joins TRBV4-2 to TRBJ2-2, with a tentative D call TRBD1 (6 bases). The sequencing sample was made of peripheral blood. The CDR3 DNA reads TGTGCCAGCAGCCTCACAGGGTCCTGGAACACCGGGGAGCTGTTTTTT. It is translated as CASSLTGSWNTGELFF.